This TCR beta chain is from a study of a mutant IDH1 vaccine in newly diagnosed glioma. Whole-study context: Vaccination was launched 4-6 weeks after radiotherapy alone, or with temozolomide cycles. Patients previously underwent radiotherapy, temozolomide, or both, and most underwent both.

This table comes from immunoSEQ multiplex PCR, and its TCRdb copy is limited to in-frame clones, with some not included. The sample includes tens of thousands of clones, around 81% of them seen just once. Regarding time point: week 35, safety follow-up. Vaccination comprised doses that each held 300 ug of mutant IDH1 20-mer peptide, plus topical imiquimod. Each tumor in the donors was a new WHO grade 3 or 4 astrocytoma, IDH1-mutant and ATRX-lost. The CDR3 contains 14 residues. In germline, CDR1 is LNHDA, CDR2 SQIVND (reference sequence). The V gene lost 6 bases and the J gene lost 4 bases, with 13 bases spanning the gap. To note about this clone: The antigen is undetermined.

The clonotype comes from a man aged 35 to 55 with glioma. Specimen: PBMCs, collected from a glioma patient whose treatment included an IDH1 peptide vaccine. The chain combines TRBV19 with TRBJ2-1; D possibly uses TRBD1 or TRBD2 (5 bases each). CDR3 sequence: CASRQQGAYNEQFF. The CDR3, as DNA: TGTGCCAGTAGACAGCAGGGAGCGTACAATGAGCAGTTCTTC.